What follows describes a single T cell receptor (beta chain). This record comes from a study of cytomegalovirus exposure and HLA in healthy donors. Primers included in the PCR were 60 Vbeta and 13 Jbeta primers. The data were produced by immunoSEQ multiplex PCR, yet TCRdb's version contains in-frame clones alone and is incomplete. This sample has fewer than 200,000 clones, with about three quarters found just once. The CDR3 length is 13 residues. Germline lookup yields CDR1 SGHVS and CDR2 FQNEAQ. Trimming left V 2 bases short and J 2 bases short, with 7 bases between. The TCR comes from a female donor in good health and CMV-seronegative. The chain employs TRBV7-8 and TRBJ2-7; possible D gene TRBD1, 5 bases. Sequenced material: PBMCs. The CDR3 sequence: CASSLQGPYEQYF. The CDR3, as DNA: TGTGCCAGCAGCTTACAGGGCCCCTACGAGCAGTACTTC.